A selection of T cell receptor beta chains follows, all from one sample in a study of blood T cells in healthy people across ages. One entry per CDR3 protein, called by TCRdb with MiXCR from the 5' RACE reads. This table holds about 800,000 distinct CDR3 sequences, 55% to 70% found once. The source material was blood. The receptors stem from a man between 25 and 39 years old in good health. Each CDR3 is given with its conserved first and last residue. Fields, in order: J gene, clone size, D gene, V gene, CDR3 protein, CDR3 DNA. The D gene is left open where the match is weak. Size is omitted from some rows. Given values are once, few, many or a class for expanded clones.

j_gene: TRBJ2-7
abundance: few
d_gene: TRBD2
v_gene: TRBV20-1
CDR3aa: CRRGTRFSYEQYF
CDR3nt: TGCAGACGAGGGACTAGGTTCTCCTACGAGCAGTACTTC

j_gene: TRBJ2-1
abundance: .
d_gene: .
v_gene: TRBV21-1
CDR3aa: CASSYDAGVYNEQFF
CDR3nt: TGTGCCAGCAGCTACGATGCGGGGGTCTACAATGAGCAGTTCTTC

j_gene: TRBJ2-3
abundance: .
d_gene: .
v_gene: TRBV9
CDR3aa: CASSVQTNTDTQYF
CDR3nt: TGTGCCAGCAGCGTACAGACTAACACAGATACGCAGTATTTT

j_gene: TRBJ1-4
abundance: .
d_gene: .
v_gene: TRBV4-3
CDR3aa: CASSQDLGVEKLFF
CDR3nt: TGCGCCAGCAGTCAAGATCTAGGGGTAGAAAAACTGTTTTTT

j_gene: TRBJ1-5
abundance: .
d_gene: .
v_gene: TRBV7-2
CDR3aa: CASSFCQNNQPQHF
CDR3nt: TGTGCCAGCAGCTTCTGCCAAAACAATCAGCCCCAGCATTTT

j_gene: TRBJ2-5
abundance: few
d_gene: .
v_gene: TRBV10-3
CDR3aa: CAITVSGGPQETQYF
CDR3nt: TGTGCCATCACCGTCAGCGGCGGGCCGCAAGAGACCCAGTACTTC

j_gene: TRBJ2-3
abundance: .
d_gene: .
v_gene: TRBV19
CDR3aa: CASSMGLLPSTDTQYF
CDR3nt: TGTGCCAGTAGTATGGGACTTCTTCCTAGCACAGATACGCAGTATTTT

j_gene: TRBJ2-1
abundance: .
d_gene: TRBD2
v_gene: TRBV10-3
CDR3aa: CAIKESASGSSYNEQFF
CDR3nt: TGTGCCATCAAAGAATCGGCTAGCGGGAGCTCCTACAATGAGCAGTTCTTC

j_gene: TRBJ2-3
abundance: few
d_gene: TRBD2
v_gene: TRBV20-1
CDR3aa: CSARLAGDTDTQYF
CDR3nt: TGCAGTGCTCGACTAGCGGGGGACACAGATACGCAGTATTTT

j_gene: TRBJ1-6
abundance: .
d_gene: .
v_gene: TRBV21-1
CDR3aa: CASSKGGRCSYNSPLHF
CDR3nt: TGTGCCAGCAGCAAAGGAGGCAGGTGCTCCTATAATTCACCCCTCCACTTT

j_gene: TRBJ1-2
abundance: .
d_gene: TRBD1
v_gene: TRBV6-5
CDR3aa: CARRTTGGFGYTF
CDR3nt: TGTGCCCGCAGGACGACAGGGGGCTTTGGCTACACCTTC

j_gene: TRBJ2-5
abundance: .
d_gene: .
v_gene: TRBV6-5
CDR3aa: CASSPYSRETQYF
CDR3nt: TGTGCCAGCAGTCCATACTCTCGAGAGACCCAGTACTTC

j_gene: TRBJ2-5
abundance: few
d_gene: .
v_gene: TRBV6-2/TRBV6-3
CDR3aa: CASGRTQYF
CDR3nt: TGTGCCAGCGGGAGGACCCAGTACTTC

j_gene: TRBJ2-7
abundance: .
d_gene: .
v_gene: TRBV6-2/TRBV6-3
CDR3aa: CASSYWVPPRYEQYF
CDR3nt: TGTGCCAGCAGTTACTGGGTGCCTCCGAGATACGAGCAGTACTTC

j_gene: TRBJ2-6
abundance: .
d_gene: .
v_gene: TRBV4-2
CDR3aa: CTSSQVGGSGANVLTF
CDR3nt: TGTACCAGCAGCCAAGTAGGGGGCTCTGGGGCCAACGTCCTGACTTTC

j_gene: TRBJ2-5
abundance: .
d_gene: .
v_gene: TRBV12-3/TRBV12-4
CDR3aa: CASSLTRAGIQETQYF
CDR3nt: TGTGCCAGCAGTCTGACTAGAGCCGGAATTCAAGAGACCCAGTACTTC

j_gene: TRBJ2-7
abundance: .
d_gene: TRBD2
v_gene: TRBV4-3
CDR3aa: CASSQDQSASGGRDEQYF
CDR3nt: TGCGCCAGCAGCCAAGATCAATCCGCTAGCGGGGGGCGGGATGAGCAGTACTTC

j_gene: TRBJ2-7
abundance: .
d_gene: .
v_gene: TRBV7-2
CDR3aa: CASSLAGALGAYEQYF
CDR3nt: TGTGCCAGCAGCCTCGCTGGGGCCCTGGGGGCCTACGAGCAGTACTTC

j_gene: TRBJ1-2
abundance: .
d_gene: .
v_gene: TRBV5-1
CDR3aa: CASSAQGQVYGYTF
CDR3nt: TGCGCCAGCAGCGCCCAGGGTCAGGTCTATGGCTACACCTTC

j_gene: TRBJ1-1
abundance: .
d_gene: .
v_gene: TRBV7-2
CDR3aa: CASGGRRGWGTEAFF
CDR3nt: TGTGCCAGCGGCGGCCGAAGGGGCTGGGGCACTGAAGCTTTCTTT

j_gene: TRBJ2-2
abundance: .
d_gene: .
v_gene: TRBV10-3
CDR3aa: CAISALTGELFF
CDR3nt: TGTGCCATCAGTGCGCTCACCGGGGAGCTGTTTTTT

j_gene: TRBJ1-5
abundance: .
d_gene: .
v_gene: TRBV20-1
CDR3aa: CSARAGMDQPQHF
CDR3nt: TGCAGTGCTAGGGCCGGGATGGATCAGCCCCAGCATTTT

j_gene: TRBJ2-7
abundance: once
d_gene: .
v_gene: TRBV20-1
CDR3aa: CSASGFSYNEQYF
CDR3nt: TGCAGTGCTAGCGGCTTTTCCTACAATGAGCAGTACTTC

j_gene: TRBJ1-6
abundance: few
d_gene: .
v_gene: TRBV7-9
CDR3aa: CASSSTGFLNSPLHF
CDR3nt: TGTGCCAGCAGCTCAACAGGGTTTTTGAATTCACCCCTCCACTTT

j_gene: TRBJ2-1
abundance: .
d_gene: TRBD1
v_gene: TRBV20-1
CDR3aa: CSARKNRGLLVYNEQFF
CDR3nt: TGCAGTGCTCGTAAAAACAGGGGGCTATTAGTCTACAATGAGCAGTTCTTC

j_gene: TRBJ2-2
abundance: .
d_gene: .
v_gene: TRBV6-5
CDR3aa: CASSYDSGTGELFF
CDR3nt: TGTGCCAGCAGTTACGACTCGGGCACCGGGGAGCTGTTTTTT

j_gene: TRBJ2-7
abundance: .
d_gene: TRBD2
v_gene: TRBV28
CDR3aa: CASSLQAGSGEQYF
CDR3nt: TGTGCCAGCAGTTTACAAGCGGGATCGGGCGAGCAGTACTTC

j_gene: TRBJ2-1
abundance: once
d_gene: TRBD2
v_gene: TRBV15
CDR3aa: CATSAGLAGSCNEQFF
CDR3nt: TGTGCCACCAGCGCCGGACTAGCGGGGTCCTGCAATGAGCAGTTCTTC

j_gene: TRBJ2-3
abundance: .
d_gene: .
v_gene: TRBV9
CDR3aa: CASSVVQGGDTQYF
CDR3nt: TGTGCCAGCAGCGTAGTCCAGGGAGGAGATACGCAGTATTTT

j_gene: TRBJ2-7
abundance: .
d_gene: TRBD2
v_gene: TRBV30
CDR3aa: CAWSGEGGWGLYEQYF
CDR3nt: TGTGCCTGGAGTGGAGAGGGAGGGTGGGGCCTATACGAGCAGTACTTC

j_gene: TRBJ2-3
abundance: few
d_gene: .
v_gene: TRBV6-5
CDR3aa: CASSLQGGAADTQYF
CDR3nt: TGTGCCAGCAGCCTCCAAGGGGGGGCAGCTGATACGCAGTATTTT

j_gene: TRBJ1-1
abundance: .
d_gene: .
v_gene: TRBV21-1
CDR3aa: CASSKRYRTANTEAFF
CDR3nt: TGTGCCAGCAGCAAACGCTATCGGACGGCGAACACTGAAGCTTTCTTT

j_gene: TRBJ2-2
abundance: .
d_gene: TRBD2
v_gene: TRBV6-1
CDR3aa: CASTAERENTGELFF
CDR3nt: TGTGCCAGCACCGCGGAGCGGGAAAACACCGGGGAGCTGTTTTTT

j_gene: TRBJ2-3
abundance: few
d_gene: .
v_gene: TRBV6-1
CDR3aa: CASRAPGDTQYF
CDR3nt: TGTGCCAGCAGAGCCCCTGGAGATACGCAGTATTTT

j_gene: TRBJ2-1
abundance: .
d_gene: TRBD1
v_gene: TRBV27
CDR3aa: CASSPGTGALHNEQFF
CDR3nt: TGTGCCAGCAGCCCCGGGACAGGGGCACTCCACAATGAGCAGTTCTTC

j_gene: TRBJ2-7
abundance: .
d_gene: TRBD1
v_gene: TRBV20-1
CDR3aa: CSATTDRLYEQYF
CDR3nt: TGCAGTGCTACTACGGACAGGCTCTACGAGCAGTACTTC

j_gene: TRBJ2-1
abundance: .
d_gene: .
v_gene: TRBV5-1
CDR3aa: CASSLDPVRAYEQFF
CDR3nt: TGCGCCAGCAGCTTGGATCCAGTCAGGGCGTACGAGCAGTTCTTC

j_gene: TRBJ2-3
abundance: many
d_gene: .
v_gene: TRBV20-1
CDR3aa: CSASSQGGTDTQYF
CDR3nt: TGCAGTGCTAGTAGCCAAGGGGGTACAGATACGCAGTATTTT

j_gene: TRBJ2-1
abundance: few
d_gene: .
v_gene: TRBV9
CDR3aa: CASSVVGLNEQFF
CDR3nt: TGTGCCAGCAGCGTAGTAGGGCTCAATGAGCAGTTCTTC

j_gene: TRBJ2-1
abundance: few
d_gene: .
v_gene: TRBV20-1
CDR3aa: CSASPFLANEQFF
CDR3nt: TGCAGTGCTAGCCCCTTTCTAGCGAATGAGCAGTTCTTC

j_gene: TRBJ1-2
abundance: few
d_gene: .
v_gene: TRBV7-8
CDR3aa: CASSPRSGYGYGYTF
CDR3nt: TGTGCCAGCAGCCCGAGGTCAGGGTACGGCTATGGCTACACCTTC

j_gene: TRBJ2-1
abundance: .
d_gene: .
v_gene: TRBV6-2/TRBV6-3
CDR3aa: CASSPTGGEQFF
CDR3nt: TGTGCCAGCAGCCCCACAGGCGGGGAGCAGTTCTTC

j_gene: TRBJ1-5
abundance: .
d_gene: .
v_gene: TRBV14
CDR3aa: CASSQRRVQGLNQPQHF
CDR3nt: TGTGCCAGCAGCCAGAGAAGGGTTCAGGGGCTTAATCAGCCCCAGCATTTT

j_gene: TRBJ2-1
abundance: .
d_gene: .
v_gene: TRBV28
CDR3aa: CASNGAGGNEQFF
CDR3nt: TGTGCCAGCAATGGGGCGGGTGGCAATGAGCAGTTCTTC

j_gene: TRBJ2-1
abundance: .
d_gene: .
v_gene: TRBV7-2
CDR3aa: CASTLTPYNEQFF
CDR3nt: TGTGCCAGCACCCTAACCCCCTACAATGAGCAGTTCTTC

j_gene: TRBJ2-1
abundance: .
d_gene: .
v_gene: TRBV20-1
CDR3aa: CSARNGALKNEQFF
CDR3nt: TGCAGTGCTAGAAATGGGGCGCTTAAGAATGAGCAGTTCTTC

j_gene: TRBJ1-4
abundance: .
d_gene: .
v_gene: TRBV5-5
CDR3aa: CASSLTALGNEKLFF
CDR3nt: TGTGCCAGCAGCTTGACGGCCTTAGGGAATGAAAAACTGTTTTTT

j_gene: TRBJ2-5
abundance: .
d_gene: .
v_gene: TRBV18
CDR3aa: CASSPEGPETQYF
CDR3nt: TGTGCCAGCTCACCAGAAGGGCCAGAGACCCAGTACTTC

j_gene: TRBJ2-5
abundance: .
d_gene: TRBD2
v_gene: TRBV10-1
CDR3aa: CASSDPSTSGGQETQYF
CDR3nt: TGCGCCAGCAGTGACCCTTCAACTAGCGGTGGACAAGAGACCCAGTACTTC